Listed here is a single T cell receptor (beta chain). Clones were read by immunoSEQ multiplex PCR, and TCRdb kept only the in-frame ones, dropping some. Of roughly 200,000 clones listed, approximately 84% are singletons. This sample was included in a study of blood T cell repertoires in COVID-19. Study-wide background: In each case, the material was cDNA or gDNA derived from T cells, B-cell-depleted T cells, or PBMCs.

This TCR derives from a woman aged 70-85 years with active or convalescent COVID-19. The specimen sequenced was peripheral blood.

The CDR3 nucleotides are TGTGCCAGCACCACCGGGACAGGGGACCATGAGCAGTTCTTC. Translating gives CASTTGTGDHEQFF. The chain recombines TRBV5-4 with TRBJ2-1; TRBD1 aligns across 10 bases. This CDR3 contains 14 residues. Germline CDR1 reads SGHNT; CDR2 reads YYREEE (reference sequence). With V trimmed by 6 bases and J by 8 bases, 8 bases remained unmatched.